The present TCR beta chain was sequenced within a study of T-cell reconstitution after alpha-beta-depleted transplantation in children. Study findings and constraints: Alpha-beta T cells present about two months after transplant were reported to originate from several hundred expanded graft clones.

CDR1 is SQVTM and CDR2 is ANQGSEA in the germline V gene. The CDR3 totals 14 residues. V gave up 4 bases and J gave up 2 bases; unmatched junction bases: 8. TCRbeta library construction was performed incorporating unique molecular identifiers. TCRdb re-called the PCR reads with MiXCR, one entry per CDR3 protein. Of approximately 430,000 distinct CDR3 sequences in the sample, about a sixth were seen once. On this clonotype itself: Its antigen is currently unknown.

The source is a boy less than two years old who had a stem cell transplant for Wiskott-Aldrich syndrome, so the T cells may come from the graft donor. V and J are TRBV29-1 and TRBJ2-7, with 7 bases identical to TRBD1. The sequencing here drew on PBMCs, mostly from graft donor cells, taken 360 days after TCRalphabeta/CD19-depleted stem cell transplant. As DNA, the CDR3 is TGCAGCGTTGGCCCAGGGGGAGTCCCCTACGAGCAGTACTTC. Encoded protein: CSVGPGGVPYEQYF.